Below, 7 T cell receptor beta chains from the same sample are listed, as sequenced in a study of shared clonotypes between healthy human individuals. Sequenced by immunoSEQ multiplex PCR; TCRdb stores in-frame clones only, minus some. The sample contains around 1.9 million clones, approximately 92% of which appear only once. Naive CD8 cells were CD45RO-negative, positively selected for CCR7, excluding terminally differentiated effector memory CD45RA+ cells. What was sequenced was naive CD8+ T cells from PBMCs. These receptors came from a man younger than 35 in good health. Some clones in this sample may be carry-over from other donors' samples.

The CDR3 spells CASSLTGFAAEAFF. CDR3 in DNA: TGTGCCAGCAGCCTTACAGGGTTCGCGGCTGAAGCTTTCTTT. The V and J genes are TRBV14 and TRBJ1-1, with TRBD1 as a possible D gene (6 bases). V was clipped by 4 bases and J by 6 bases, with 15 bases between them. Germline assignment: CDR1 SGHDN and CDR2 FVKESK. This CDR3 spans 14 amino acids.

Worth noting for this clone: In the same sample, other DNA sequences code for this CDR3. V usage is TRBV27 and J usage is TRBJ2-7; the D is unclear. Germline assignment: CDR1 MNHEY and CDR2 SMNVEV (reference sequence). The CDR3 has 15 residues. Deletions cut 3 bases from V and 0 bases from J, with 12 bases between. The CDR3 DNA follows: TGTGCCAGCAGTTTTCGTGGTCTTAGCTCCTACGAGCAGTACTTC. This sequence encodes CASSFRGLSSYEQYF.

As regards this clone: An end of the junction differs from the germline gene, which may be a read error. In the same sample, other DNA sequences code for this CDR3. CDR3 residues: CASSRRGAYEQYF. CDR3 sequence (DNA): TGTGCCAGCAGCCGAAGGGGGGCCTACGAGCAATACTTC. This chain connects TRBV14 to TRBJ2-7; the D call may be TRBD1 or TRBD2 (6 bases each). Germline lookup yields CDR1 SGHDN and CDR2 FVKESK. The CDR3 is 13 residues long.

The rearrangement links TRBV6-1 to TRBJ1-2; the match to TRBD1 covers 7 bases. Germline V gives CDR1 MNHNS, CDR2 SASEGT. V was clipped by 4 bases and J by 4 bases; unmatched bases: 9. The CDR3 is made up of 15 amino acids. CDR3 nucleotide sequence: TGTGCCAGCAGTGTGATACAGGGGTTGGGCTATGGCTACACCTTC. Translation: CASSVIQGLGYGYTF.

The J gene is TRBJ2-7, the V gene TRBV7-7; TRBD2 is a possible D gene (6 bases). The CDR3 spans 13 residues. The germline V gene has CDR1 SSHAT and CDR2 FNYEAQ (reference sequence). Trimming removed 1 base at V and 7 bases at J, with 11 bases between. CDR3 residues: CASSLGTGGEQYF. CDR3 nucleotides: TGTGCCAGCAGCTTAGGTACCGGGGGAGAGCAGTACTTC.

This clone was seen only once. This chain links TRBV6-1 with TRBJ2-1; 16 bases match TRBD2. The CDR3 has 16 amino acids. V shed 2 bases, J shed 16 bases, and the junction held 11 bases outside the gene matches. Per the germline V gene, CDR1 is MNHNS and CDR2 is SASEGT. The CDR3 loop reads CASSESVGTSGRASFF. DNA for the CDR3: TGTGCCAGCAGTGAAAGCGTGGGGACTAGCGGGAGGGCCTCATTCTTC.

J is TRBJ2-6 and V is TRBV10-3; D is unresolved. The CDR3 covers 15 residues. Deletions cut 6 bases from V and 2 bases from J, with 11 bases between. Germline lookup yields CDR1 ENHRY and CDR2 SYGVKD. CDR3 bases: TGTGCCATCAGACGAGACATCCCTGGGGCCAACGTCCTGACTTTC. Translating it yields CAIRRDIPGANVLTF.